This TCR beta chain emerged from a study of blood T cells in healthy people across ages. It was with a sample-barcoded 5' primer and a J-beta primer mix that a second PCR of about 6 to 12 cycles was run. Using its own MiXCR run on the 5' RACE reads, TCRdb lists one record per CDR3 protein. The table has about 1,500,000 distinct CDR3 sequences, approximately 38% seen once. V lost 5 bases to trimming and J lost 2 bases, with 10 bases between them. CDR3 length: 15 amino acids. Germline lookup yields CDR1 LGHDT and CDR2 YNNKEL (reference sequence). The genes are TRBV3-1 and TRBJ2-6, with D uncertain. What was sequenced was blood. This receptor was identified in a woman aged 18-29 years in good health. CDR3 in amino acids: CASSFETPGANVLTF. CDR3 bases: TGTGCCAGCAGCTTCGAGACCCCTGGGGCCAACGTCCTGACTTTC.